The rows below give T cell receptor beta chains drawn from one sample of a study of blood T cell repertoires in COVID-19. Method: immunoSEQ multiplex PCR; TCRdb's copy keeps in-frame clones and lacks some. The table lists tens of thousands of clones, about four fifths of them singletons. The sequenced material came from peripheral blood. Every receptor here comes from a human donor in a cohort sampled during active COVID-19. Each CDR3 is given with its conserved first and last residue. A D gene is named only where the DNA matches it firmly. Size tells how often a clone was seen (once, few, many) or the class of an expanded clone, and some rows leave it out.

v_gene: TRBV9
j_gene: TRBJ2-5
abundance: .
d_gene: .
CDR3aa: CASSVGRSLETQYF
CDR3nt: TGTGCCAGCAGCGTAGGGCGGAGCCTGGAGACCCAGTACTTC

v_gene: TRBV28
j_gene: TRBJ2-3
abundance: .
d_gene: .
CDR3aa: CASSFRVARTDTQYF
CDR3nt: TGTGCCAGCAGTTTTCGGGTTGCGCGCACAGATACGCAGTATTTT

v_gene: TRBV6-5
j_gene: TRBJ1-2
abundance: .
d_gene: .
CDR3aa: CASFTGFGYGYTF
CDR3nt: TGTGCCAGCTTCACAGGGTTTGGGTATGGCTACACCTTC

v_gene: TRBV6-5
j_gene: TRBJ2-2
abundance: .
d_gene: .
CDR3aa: CASCTGTPNTGELFF
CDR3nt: TGTGCCAGCTGTACCGGGACTCCAAACACCGGGGAGCTGTTTTTT

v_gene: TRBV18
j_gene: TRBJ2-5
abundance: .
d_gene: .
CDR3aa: CASSPRFGETQYF
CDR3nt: TGTGCCAGCTCACCCCGGTTCGGAGAGACCCAGTACTTC

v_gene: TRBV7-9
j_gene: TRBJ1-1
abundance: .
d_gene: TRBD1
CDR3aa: CASSWTGFEDTEAFF
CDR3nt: TGTGCCAGCAGCTGGACAGGGTTCGAGGACACTGAAGCTTTCTTT

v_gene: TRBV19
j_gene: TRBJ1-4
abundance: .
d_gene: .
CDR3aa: CASSIGLGGTNEKLFF
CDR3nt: TGTGCCAGTAGTATAGGACTTGGCGGAACTAATGAAAAACTGTTTTTT

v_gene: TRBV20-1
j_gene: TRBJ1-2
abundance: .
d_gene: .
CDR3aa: CSASGQVHYGYTF
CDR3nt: TGCAGTGCTAGTGGTCAGGTACACTATGGCTACACCTTC

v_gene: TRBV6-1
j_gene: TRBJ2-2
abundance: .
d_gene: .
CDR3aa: CASSEQGSTGELFF
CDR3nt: TGTGCCAGCAGTGAACAGGGGAGCACCGGGGAGCTGTTTTTT

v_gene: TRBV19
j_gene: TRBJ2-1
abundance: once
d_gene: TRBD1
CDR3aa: CASSKDRYYNEQFF
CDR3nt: TGTGCCAGTAGTAAGGACAGGTACTACAATGAGCAGTTCTTC

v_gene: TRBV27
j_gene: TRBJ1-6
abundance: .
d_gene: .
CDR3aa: CASSLGAGVDSPLHF
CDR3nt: TGTGCCAGCAGTTTAGGGGCAGGGGTAGATTCACCCCTCCACTTT

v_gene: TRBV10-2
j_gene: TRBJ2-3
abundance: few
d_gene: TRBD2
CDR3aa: CASSENARGGGTDTQYF
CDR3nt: TGCGCCAGCAGTGAGAATGCGCGGGGGGGCGGGACAGATACGCAGTATTTT

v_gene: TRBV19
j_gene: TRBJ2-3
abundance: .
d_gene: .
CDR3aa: CASSIAGGSTDTQYF
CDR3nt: TGTGCCAGTAGTATAGCGGGGGGCAGCACAGATACGCAGTATTTT

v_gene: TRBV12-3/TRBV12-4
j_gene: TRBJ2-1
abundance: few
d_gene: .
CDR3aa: CASSLGGSGEQFF
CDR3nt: TGTGCCAGCAGTTTAGGAGGGAGTGGTGAGCAGTTCTTC

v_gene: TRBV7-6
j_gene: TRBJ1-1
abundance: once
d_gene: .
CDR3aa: CASSSQLTGNTEAFF
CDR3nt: TGTGCCAGCAGCTCACAACTGACAGGGAACACTGAAGCTTTCTTT

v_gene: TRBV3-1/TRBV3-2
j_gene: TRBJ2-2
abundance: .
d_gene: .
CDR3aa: CASSQDLIRGTGELFF
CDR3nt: TGTGCCAGCAGCCAAGATCTTATAAGGGGCACCGGGGAGCTGTTTTTT

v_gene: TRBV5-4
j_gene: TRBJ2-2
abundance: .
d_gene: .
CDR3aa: CASSLGRGALTGELFF
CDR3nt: TGTGCCAGCAGCTTGGGCAGGGGCGCACTCACCGGGGAGCTGTTTTTT

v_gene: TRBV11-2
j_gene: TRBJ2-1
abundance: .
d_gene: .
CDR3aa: CASSSGLYNEQFF
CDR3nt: TGTGCCAGCAGCTCGGGACTTTACAATGAGCAGTTCTTC

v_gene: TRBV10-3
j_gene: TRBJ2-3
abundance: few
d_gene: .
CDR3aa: CAISVRGALTDTQYF
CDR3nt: TGTGCCATCAGTGTCCGGGGGGCGCTTACAGATACGCAGTATTTT

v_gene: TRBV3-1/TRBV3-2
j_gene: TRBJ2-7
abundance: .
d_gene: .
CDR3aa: CASSRQAAGASSYEQYF
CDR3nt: TGTGCCAGCAGCCGCCAGGCGGCAGGGGCCTCCTCCTACGAGCAGTACTTC

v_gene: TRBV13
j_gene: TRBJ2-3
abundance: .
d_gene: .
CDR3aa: CASSSRGRDTQYF
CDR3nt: TGTGCCAGCAGCTCCAGAGGCCGAGATACGCAGTATTTT

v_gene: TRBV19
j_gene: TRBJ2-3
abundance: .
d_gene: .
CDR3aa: CATGGRPGGSTDTQYF
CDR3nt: TGTGCCACCGGGGGGCGACCAGGGGGCAGCACAGATACGCAGTATTTT

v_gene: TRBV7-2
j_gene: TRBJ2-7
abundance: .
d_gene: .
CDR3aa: CASSLVAGVGYEQYF
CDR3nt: TGTGCCAGCAGCTTAGTGGCAGGGGTGGGCTACGAGCAGTACTTC

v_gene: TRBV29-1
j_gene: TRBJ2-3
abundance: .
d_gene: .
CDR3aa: CTSTDGTDTQYF
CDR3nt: TGCACATCAACAGACGGCACAGATACGCAGTATTTT

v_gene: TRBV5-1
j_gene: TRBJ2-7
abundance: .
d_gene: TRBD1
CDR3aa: CASSRDSYEQYF
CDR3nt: TGCGCCAGCAGCCGGGACAGCTACGAGCAGTACTTC

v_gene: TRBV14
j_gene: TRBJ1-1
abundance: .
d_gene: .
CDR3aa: CASARREGRTEAFF
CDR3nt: TGTGCCAGCGCGAGACGGGAGGGTAGAACTGAAGCTTTCTTT

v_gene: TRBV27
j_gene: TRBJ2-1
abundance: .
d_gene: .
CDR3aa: CASSLATTGNEQFF
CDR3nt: TGTGCCAGCTCGCTGGCTACAACCGGGAATGAGCAGTTCTTC

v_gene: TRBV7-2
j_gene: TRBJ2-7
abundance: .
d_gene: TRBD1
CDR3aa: CASSQGQNYEQYF
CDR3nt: TGTGCCAGCAGCCAGGGACAGAACTACGAGCAGTACTTC

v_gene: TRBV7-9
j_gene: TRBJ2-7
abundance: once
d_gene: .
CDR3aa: CASSFRGSYEQYF
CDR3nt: TGTGCCAGCAGCTTTAGGGGGAGCTACGAGCAGTACTTC

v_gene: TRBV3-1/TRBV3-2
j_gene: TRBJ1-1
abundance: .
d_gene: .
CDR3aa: CASSQAYRVTEAFF
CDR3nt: TGTGCCAGCAGCCAGGCATACAGGGTTACTGAAGCTTTCTTT

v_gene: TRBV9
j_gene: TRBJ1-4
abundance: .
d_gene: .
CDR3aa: CASSAYGQTGEPGKLFF
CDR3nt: TGTGCCAGCAGCGCCTACGGGCAGACAGGCGAACCGGGAAAACTGTTTTTT

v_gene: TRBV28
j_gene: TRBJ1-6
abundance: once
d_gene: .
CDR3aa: CASSFGYYNSPLHF
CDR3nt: TGTGCCAGCAGTTTCGGGTACTATAATTCACCCCTCCACTTT

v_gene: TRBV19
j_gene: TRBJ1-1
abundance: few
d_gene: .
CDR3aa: CASSPTVRNTEAFF
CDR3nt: TGTGCCAGTAGCCCCACGGTACGGAACACTGAAGCTTTCTTT

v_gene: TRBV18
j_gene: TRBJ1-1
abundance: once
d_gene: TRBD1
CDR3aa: CASSDRGGNTEAFF
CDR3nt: TGTGCCAGCTCGGACAGGGGCGGGAACACTGAAGCTTTCTTT

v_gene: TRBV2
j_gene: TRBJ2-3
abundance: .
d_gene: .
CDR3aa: CASRHVSSTDTQYF
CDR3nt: TGTGCCAGCAGACATGTTTCTAGCACAGATACGCAGTATTTT

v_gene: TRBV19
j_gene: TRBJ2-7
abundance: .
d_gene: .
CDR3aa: CASSMGKGGYEQYF
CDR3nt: TGTGCCAGTAGTATGGGGAAGGGAGGATACGAGCAGTACTTC

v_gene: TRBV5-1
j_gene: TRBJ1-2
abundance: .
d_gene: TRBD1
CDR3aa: CASSVTGGNYGYTF
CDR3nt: TGCGCCAGCAGCGTGACAGGGGGCAACTATGGCTACACCTTC

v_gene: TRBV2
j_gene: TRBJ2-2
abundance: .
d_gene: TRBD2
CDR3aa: CASSWGGNGELFF
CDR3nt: TGTGCCAGCAGCTGGGGGGGGAACGGGGAGCTGTTTTTT

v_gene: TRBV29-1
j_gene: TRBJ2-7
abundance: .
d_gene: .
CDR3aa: CSVVAGFYEQYF
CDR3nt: TGCAGCGTTGTTGCAGGATTCTACGAGCAGTACTTC

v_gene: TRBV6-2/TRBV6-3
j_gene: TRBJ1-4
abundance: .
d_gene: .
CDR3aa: CASSYRPGSLVGNEKLFF
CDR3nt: TGTGCCAGCAGTTATCGTCCGGGATCCCTCGTTGGTAATGAAAAACTGTTTTTT

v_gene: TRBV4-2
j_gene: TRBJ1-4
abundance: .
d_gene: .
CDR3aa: CASSQDGSNEKLFF
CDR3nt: TGTGCCAGCAGCCAAGATGGTTCTAACGAAAAACTGTTTTTT

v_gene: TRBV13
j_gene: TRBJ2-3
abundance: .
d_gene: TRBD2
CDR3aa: CASSFWSGGGLDTQYF
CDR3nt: TGTGCCAGCAGCTTCTGGTCCGGCGGGGGGTTAGATACGCAGTATTTT

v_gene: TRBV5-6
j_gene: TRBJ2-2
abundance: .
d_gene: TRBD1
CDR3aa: CASSFQGVNTGELFF
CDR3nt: TGTGCCAGCAGCTTTCAGGGGGTGAACACCGGGGAGCTGTTTTTT

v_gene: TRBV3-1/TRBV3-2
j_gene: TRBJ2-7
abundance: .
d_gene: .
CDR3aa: CASSPGHLERKQYF
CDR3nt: TGTGCCAGCAGCCCGGGACACCTAGAAAGGAAGCAGTACTTC

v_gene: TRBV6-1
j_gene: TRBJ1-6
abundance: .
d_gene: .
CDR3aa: CASSEWQGRNNSPLHF
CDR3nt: TGTGCCAGCAGTGAATGGCAGGGGAGAAATAATTCACCCCTCCACTTT

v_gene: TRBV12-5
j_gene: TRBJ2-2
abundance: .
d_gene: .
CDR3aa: CASGSGTLRTGELFF
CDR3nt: TGTGCTAGTGGTTCCGGGACTCTGAGAACCGGGGAGCTGTTTTTT

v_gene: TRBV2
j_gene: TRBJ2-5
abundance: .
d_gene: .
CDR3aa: CASLDPNGTQYF
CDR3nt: TGTGCCAGCCTAGACCCTAATGGGACCCAGTACTTC

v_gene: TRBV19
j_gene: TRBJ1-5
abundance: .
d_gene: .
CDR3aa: CASSIRQGNQPQHF
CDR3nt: TGTGCCAGTAGTATCCGTCAGGGCAATCAGCCCCAGCATTTT

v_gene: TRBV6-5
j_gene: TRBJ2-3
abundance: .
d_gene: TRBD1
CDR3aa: CASSPGQGGTQYF
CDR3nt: TGTGCCAGCAGTCCCGGACAGGGTGGCACGCAGTATTTT

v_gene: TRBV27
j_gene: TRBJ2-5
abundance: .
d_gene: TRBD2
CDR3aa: CASSPGFVRAGVEETQYF
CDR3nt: TGTGCCAGCAGTCCCGGTTTCGTCCGAGCGGGGGTAGAAGAGACCCAGTACTTC